This TCR beta chain came from a study of blood T cells in healthy people across ages. Points from the study as a whole: Underestimates were what the diversity estimates from one million T cells were considered to be.

Those donating, healthy Caucasian individuals from Russia, were aged roughly 6 to 95. Extraction yielded at least 6 micrograms of total RNA per sample. From germline, CDR1 is SEHNR and CDR2 FQNEAQ (reference sequence). This CDR3 is built from 12 residues. This clonotype was counted a few times. Its specificity is not known. A second PCR, run for about 6 to 11 cycles, used a sample-barcoded 5' primer plus a J-beta primer mix. There were at least 3 million CDR3-containing paired-end reads obtained from each sample. MiXCR, applied by TCRdb to the 5' RACE reads, yields one record per CDR3 protein. The sample yields some 1.4 million distinct CDR3 sequences, 40% to 50% seen once.

The clonotype was recovered from a woman between 18 and 29 years old in good health. The chain couples TRBV7-9 to TRBJ2-4; D is ambiguous. The DNA end is a closer match to TRBJ2-7, so the J assignment may be wrong. Sequenced input: blood. CDR3 nucleotides: TGTGCCAGCAGCTTACATTTAGCCGAGCAGTACTTC. As protein: CASSLHLAEQYF.